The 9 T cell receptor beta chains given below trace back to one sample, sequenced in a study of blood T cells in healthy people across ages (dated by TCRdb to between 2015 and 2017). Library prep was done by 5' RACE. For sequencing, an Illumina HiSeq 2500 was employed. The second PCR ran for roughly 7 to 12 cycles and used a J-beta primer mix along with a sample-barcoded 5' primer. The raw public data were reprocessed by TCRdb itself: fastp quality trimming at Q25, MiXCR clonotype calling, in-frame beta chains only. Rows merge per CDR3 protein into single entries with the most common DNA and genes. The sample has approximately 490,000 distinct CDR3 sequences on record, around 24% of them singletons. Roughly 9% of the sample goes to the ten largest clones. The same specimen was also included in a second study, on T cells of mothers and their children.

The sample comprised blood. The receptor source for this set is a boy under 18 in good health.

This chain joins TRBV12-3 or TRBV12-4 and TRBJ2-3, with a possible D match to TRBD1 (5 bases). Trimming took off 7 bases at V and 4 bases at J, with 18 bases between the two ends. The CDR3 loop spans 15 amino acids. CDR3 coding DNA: TGTGCCAGCACCAGCAGTCAGGGTTCCGCAGATACGCAGTATTTT. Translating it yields CASTSSQGSADTQYF.

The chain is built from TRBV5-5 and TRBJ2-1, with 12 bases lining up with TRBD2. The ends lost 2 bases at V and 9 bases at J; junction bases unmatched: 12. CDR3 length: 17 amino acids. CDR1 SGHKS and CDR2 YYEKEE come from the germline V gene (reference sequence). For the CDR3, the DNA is TGTGCCAGCAGCTTAGATGCTAGCGGGGGGGCCAGGGGTGAGCAGTTCTTC. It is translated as CASSLDASGGARGEQFF.

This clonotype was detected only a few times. The CDR3 DNA reads as TGTGCCAGCAGCCAAGTCAACCGGGACAGGGTCATCCACGAGCAGTACTTC. This codes for CASSQVNRDRVIHEQYF. The chain links TRBV3-1 to TRBJ2-5, with 9 bases lining up with TRBD1. The J call is uncertain, as TRBJ2-7 better fits the DNA end. Germline CDR1 is LGHDT and CDR2 is YNNKEL (reference sequence). The length of the CDR3 is 17 residues.

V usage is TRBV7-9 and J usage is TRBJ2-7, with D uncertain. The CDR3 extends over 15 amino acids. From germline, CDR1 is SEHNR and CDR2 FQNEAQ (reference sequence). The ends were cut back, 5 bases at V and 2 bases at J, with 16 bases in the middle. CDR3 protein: CASSPDPTRTYEQYF. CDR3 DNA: TGTGCCAGCAGCCCCGATCCGACCCGAACCTACGAGCAGTACTTC. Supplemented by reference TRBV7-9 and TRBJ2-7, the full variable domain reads DTGVSQNPRHKITKRGQNVTFRCDPISEHNRLYWYRQTLGQGPEFLTYFQNEAQLEKSRLLSDRFSAERPKGSFSTLEIQRTEQGDSAMYLCASSPDPTRTYEQYFGPGTRLTVT.

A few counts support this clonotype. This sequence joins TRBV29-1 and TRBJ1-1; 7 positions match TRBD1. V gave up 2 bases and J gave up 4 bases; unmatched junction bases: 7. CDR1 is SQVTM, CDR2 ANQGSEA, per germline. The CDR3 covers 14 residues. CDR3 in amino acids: CSVERGGGRTEAFF. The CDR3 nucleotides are TGCAGCGTTGAACGGGGAGGGGGCCGCACTGAAGCTTTCTTT. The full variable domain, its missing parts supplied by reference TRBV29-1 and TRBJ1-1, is SAVISQKPSRDICQRGTSLTIQCQVDSQVTMMFWYRQQPGQSLTLIATANQGSEATYESGFVIDKFPISRPNLTFSTLTVSNMSPEDSSIYLCSVERGGGRTEAFFGQGTRLTVV.

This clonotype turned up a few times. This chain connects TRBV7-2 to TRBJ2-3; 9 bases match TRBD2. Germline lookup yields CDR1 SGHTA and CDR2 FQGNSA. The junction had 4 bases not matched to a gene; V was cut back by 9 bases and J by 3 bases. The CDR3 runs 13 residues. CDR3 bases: TGTGCCAGTAGCGGGAGCTCGACAGATACGCAGTATTTT. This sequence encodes CASSGSSTDTQYF.

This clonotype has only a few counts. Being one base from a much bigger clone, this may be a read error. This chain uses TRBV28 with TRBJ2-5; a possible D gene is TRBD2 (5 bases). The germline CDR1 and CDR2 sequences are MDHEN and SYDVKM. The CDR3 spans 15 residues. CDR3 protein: CASSFLDEGGETLYF. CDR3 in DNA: TGTGCCAGCAGTTTCCTGGACGAGGGTGGAGAGACCCTGTACTTC.

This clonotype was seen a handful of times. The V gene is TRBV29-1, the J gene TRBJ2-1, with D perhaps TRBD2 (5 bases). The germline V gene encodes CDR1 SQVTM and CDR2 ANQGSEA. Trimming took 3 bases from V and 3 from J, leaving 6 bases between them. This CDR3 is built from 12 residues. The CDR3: CSVDGLYNEQFF. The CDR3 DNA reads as TGCAGCGTTGATGGACTCTACAATGAGCAGTTCTTC.

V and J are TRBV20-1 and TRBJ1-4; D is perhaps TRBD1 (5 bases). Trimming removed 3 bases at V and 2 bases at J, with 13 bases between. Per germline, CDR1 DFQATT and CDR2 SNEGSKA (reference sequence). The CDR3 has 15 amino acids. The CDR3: CSARQGGSTNEKLFF. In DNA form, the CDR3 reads TGCAGTGCTAGGCAGGGAGGGAGCACTAATGAAAAACTGTTTTTT.